These T cell receptor beta chains were read from a single sample in a study of T cells after yellow fever vaccination. TCRdb re-analysed the 5' RACE reads in MiXCR, keeping a single row per CDR3 protein. This table holds 200,000 to 300,000 distinct CDR3 sequences, 3.6% found once. Sequencing was performed on PBMCs, taken 15 days after the yellow fever booster vaccination. The origin of the receptors is a man aged 18 to 30 who received the YFV17D yellow fever vaccine. CDR3s include the opening cysteine and the closing phenylalanine or tryptophan. Each record gives: CDR3 protein, CDR3 DNA, J gene, CDR3 length, D gene, clone size, V gene. D genes are given only for firm matches. Not all rows give a size; the values are once, few, many and, for expanded clones, a class.

CDR3: CSVDRGDTEAFF; DNA: TGCAGCGTTGACAGGGGGGACACTGAAGCTTTCTTT; J: TRBJ1-1; length: 12; D: TRBD1; size: many; V: TRBV29-1
CDR3: CASSLQEVSYNEQFF; DNA: TGTGCCAGCAGCCTACAGGAGGTCTCCTACAATGAGCAGTTCTTC; J: TRBJ2-1; length: 15; D: .; size: many; V: TRBV12-3/TRBV12-4
CDR3: CASSSSPHYRGEQFF; DNA: TGTGCCAGCAGCTCTAGCCCTCACTACCGCGGGGAGCAGTTCTTC; J: TRBJ2-1; length: 15; D: .; size: many; V: TRBV7-6
CDR3: CASSDSTSGGLNEQFF; DNA: TGTGCCAGCAGTGACTCGACTAGCGGGGGGCTCAATGAGCAGTTCTTC; J: TRBJ2-1; length: 16; D: TRBD2; size: many; V: TRBV6-4
CDR3: CASSFAPTYYNEQFF; DNA: TGTGCCAGCAGCTTTGCACCGACTTATTACAATGAGCAGTTCTTC; J: TRBJ2-1; length: 15; D: .; size: many; V: TRBV27
CDR3: CASSMGLPIYNEQFF; DNA: TGTGCCAGTAGTATGGGATTACCGATTTACAATGAGCAGTTCTTC; J: TRBJ2-1; length: 15; D: .; size: many; V: TRBV19
CDR3: CASSVPGQGIYEQYF; DNA: TGTGCCAGCAGCGTGCCGGGACAGGGTATCTACGAGCAGTACTTC; J: TRBJ2-7; length: 15; D: TRBD1; size: many; V: TRBV7-9
CDR3: CASSLALGTGLYGYTF; DNA: TGTGCCAGCAGCTTAGCGTTGGGGACAGGACTTTATGGCTACACCTTC; J: TRBJ1-2; length: 16; D: TRBD1; size: many; V: TRBV7-9
CDR3: CVSSSDRGPTLSNQPQHF; DNA: TGTGTCAGCTCATCCGACAGGGGGCCTACCCTTAGCAATCAGCCCCAGCATTTT; J: TRBJ1-5; length: 18; D: TRBD1; size: many; V: TRBV18
CDR3: CASSPTSGEEETQYF; DNA: TGTGCCAGCAGCCCGACTAGCGGGGAAGAAGAGACCCAGTACTTC; J: TRBJ2-5; length: 15; D: TRBD2; size: .; V: TRBV9
CDR3: CASSLSGTNNNEQFF; DNA: TGTGCCAGCTCTCTTTCCGGGACTAACAACAATGAGCAGTTCTTC; J: TRBJ2-1; length: 15; D: TRBD2; size: few; V: TRBV19
CDR3: CASSPQEGGPEAFF; DNA: TGTGCCAGCAGCCCCCAGGAAGGAGGACCTGAAGCTTTCTTT; J: TRBJ1-1; length: 14; D: .; size: few; V: TRBV9
CDR3: CASSLAGQYGYTF; DNA: TGCGCCAGCAGCTTGGCGGGTCAGTATGGCTACACCTTC; J: TRBJ1-2; length: 13; D: .; size: many; V: TRBV5-1
CDR3: CSAPFRQGSGETQYF; DNA: TGCAGTGCTCCGTTCCGACAGGGGTCGGGGGAGACCCAGTACTTC; J: TRBJ2-5; length: 15; D: TRBD1; size: many; V: TRBV20-1
CDR3: CASSLGGLKETQYF; DNA: TGCGCCAGCAGCTTGGGCGGACTGAAAGAGACCCAGTACTTC; J: TRBJ2-5; length: 14; D: .; size: many; V: TRBV5-1
CDR3: CASSTGLAPEETQYF; DNA: TGTGCCAGCAGCACGGGACTAGCGCCAGAAGAGACCCAGTACTTC; J: TRBJ2-5; length: 15; D: TRBD2; size: many; V: TRBV5-5
CDR3: CASSGGSGTENTGELFF; DNA: TGTGCCAGCAGCGGCGGATCCGGGACAGAAAACACCGGGGAGCTGTTTTTT; J: TRBJ2-2; length: 17; D: TRBD1; size: many; V: TRBV9
CDR3: CASSRTLGYGYTF; DNA: TGTGCCAGCAGCCGGACACTGGGCTATGGCTACACCTTC; J: TRBJ1-2; length: 13; D: .; size: many; V: TRBV11-2
CDR3: CSARGFGTAHNEQFF; DNA: TGCAGTGCTAGAGGTTTCGGGACAGCACACAATGAGCAGTTCTTC; J: TRBJ2-1; length: 15; D: TRBD1; size: many; V: TRBV20-1
CDR3: CASSLGTSSIWEQFF; DNA: TGTGCCAGCAGTTTAGGGACTAGTTCGATTTGGGAGCAGTTCTTC; J: TRBJ2-1; length: 15; D: TRBD2; size: many; V: TRBV27
CDR3: CASSYGGTDYGYTF; DNA: TGTGCCAGCAGTTACGGGGGGACAGACTATGGCTACACCTTC; J: TRBJ1-2; length: 14; D: TRBD1; size: many; V: TRBV6-5
CDR3: CSASLGSVSGANVLTF; DNA: TGCAGTGCTAGTCTCGGATCCGTCTCTGGGGCCAACGTCCTGACTTTC; J: TRBJ2-6; length: 16; D: .; size: many; V: TRBV20-1
CDR3: CASSYRRRWGFEQFF; DNA: TGCGCCAGCAGTTATCGTAGAAGGTGGGGGTTTGAGCAGTTCTTC; J: TRBJ2-1; length: 15; D: .; size: many; V: TRBV5-1
CDR3: CASSLGAPGTAPLHF; DNA: TGTGCCAGCAGTTTAGGGGCCCCAGGGACGGCACCCCTCCACTTT; J: TRBJ1-6; length: 15; D: .; size: many; V: TRBV12-3/TRBV12-4
CDR3: CASKGGGYTF; DNA: TGTGCCAGTAAGGGAGGTGGCTACACCTTC; J: TRBJ1-2; length: 10; D: .; size: many; V: TRBV19
CDR3: CSARTWGVSPLHF; DNA: TGCAGTGCTAGGACGTGGGGGGTTTCACCCCTCCACTTT; J: TRBJ1-6; length: 13; D: .; size: many; V: TRBV20-1
CDR3: CASSLWPEQDGTDEQYF; DNA: TGCGCCAGCAGCTTGTGGCCTGAGCAAGACGGAACAGATGAGCAGTACTTC; J: TRBJ2-7; length: 17; D: .; size: .; V: TRBV5-1
CDR3: CASSFQGPTYNEQFF; DNA: TGTGCCAGCAGCTTTCAGGGGCCGACCTACAATGAGCAGTTCTTC; J: TRBJ2-1; length: 15; D: .; size: many; V: TRBV7-9
CDR3: CASSLTPDRAYTGELFF; DNA: TGTGCCAGCAGCTTAACGCCGGACAGGGCTTACACCGGGGAGCTGTTTTTT; J: TRBJ2-2; length: 17; D: TRBD1; size: many; V: TRBV7-3
CDR3: CASSPPHGGLGGNEQFF; DNA: TGTGCCAGCAGCCCGCCTCACGGGGGACTGGGGGGCAATGAGCAGTTCTTC; J: TRBJ2-1; length: 17; D: .; size: many; V: TRBV5-6
CDR3: CASSLMGESYNEQFF; DNA: TGTGCCAGCAGCTTAATGGGGGAGTCCTACAATGAGCAGTTCTTC; J: TRBJ2-1; length: 15; D: .; size: many; V: TRBV7-6
CDR3: CSEGQGATDTQYF; DNA: TGCAGCGAGGGCCAGGGGGCTACAGATACGCAGTATTTT; J: TRBJ2-3; length: 13; D: TRBD1; size: many; V: TRBV29-1
CDR3: CASSQVLAGRQETQYF; DNA: TGCGCCAGCAGCCAAGTGCTAGCGGGGCGCCAAGAGACCCAGTACTTC; J: TRBJ2-5; length: 16; D: TRBD2; size: many; V: TRBV4-1
CDR3: CASSYRHSYNSPLHF; DNA: TGTGCCAGCAGCTATAGGCACTCCTATAATTCACCCCTCCACTTT; J: TRBJ1-6; length: 15; D: .; size: many; V: TRBV5-6
CDR3: CASSFAGANNEQFF; DNA: TGTGCCAGCAGTTTCGCGGGGGCAAACAATGAGCAGTTCTTC; J: TRBJ2-1; length: 14; D: .; size: many; V: TRBV12-3/TRBV12-4
CDR3: CSATGTMNTEAFF; DNA: TGCAGTGCCACAGGGACGATGAACACTGAAGCTTTCTTT; J: TRBJ1-1; length: 13; D: .; size: many; V: TRBV20-1
CDR3: CASSEFPYGYTF; DNA: TGTGCCAGCAGTGAATTCCCCTATGGCTACACCTTC; J: TRBJ1-2; length: 12; D: .; size: many; V: TRBV25-1
CDR3: CASSRGAEAFF; DNA: TGTGCCAGCAGCCGAGGGGCTGAAGCTTTCTTT; J: TRBJ1-1; length: 11; D: .; size: many; V: TRBV11-2
CDR3: CASSTPGDTGELFF; DNA: TGTGCCAGTAGTACCCCTGGGGACACCGGGGAGCTGTTTTTT; J: TRBJ2-2; length: 14; D: .; size: .; V: TRBV19
CDR3: CSARAEGLGTGELFF; DNA: TGCAGTGCTAGAGCCGAGGGGTTGGGCACCGGGGAGCTGTTTTTT; J: TRBJ2-2; length: 15; D: .; size: many; V: TRBV20-1
CDR3: CASTFTSGANVLTF; DNA: TGTGCCAGCACTTTCACCTCTGGGGCCAACGTCCTGACTTTC; J: TRBJ2-6; length: 14; D: .; size: many; V: TRBV28
CDR3: CASSTDLGPDVDTQYF; DNA: TGTGCCAGCAGCACAGACTTGGGCCCCGATGTAGATACGCAGTATTTT; J: TRBJ2-3; length: 16; D: .; size: many; V: TRBV7-2
CDR3: CASSYDDRNTEAFF; DNA: TGTGCCAGCAGTTACGATGACAGGAACACTGAAGCTTTCTTT; J: TRBJ1-1; length: 14; D: .; size: many; V: TRBV6-6
CDR3: CACRTGTVNSPLHF; DNA: TGTGCCTGTCGGACCGGGACAGTAAATTCACCCCTCCACTTT; J: TRBJ1-6; length: 14; D: TRBD1; size: many; V: TRBV30
CDR3: CAISVGITYNEQFF; DNA: TGTGCCATCAGTGTGGGGATCACCTACAATGAGCAGTTCTTC; J: TRBJ2-1; length: 14; D: .; size: many; V: TRBV10-3
CDR3: CASSQGEIYGYTF; DNA: TGTGCCAGCAGCCAGGGTGAAATATATGGCTACACCTTC; J: TRBJ1-2; length: 13; D: .; size: many; V: TRBV4-2